Included here is one T cell receptor beta chain sequence, with context. The sample is drawn from a study of blood T cell repertoires in COVID-19. Study-wide background: T cells, B-cell-depleted T cells, or PBMCs supplied cDNA or gDNA.

Germline V gene lookup returns CDR1 SGHDT and CDR2 YYEEEE. V lost 4 bases, J lost 2 bases, and 16 bases lay in between. The CDR3 has 15 amino acids. Assay used: immunoSEQ multiplex PCR; TCRdb lists only in-frame clones, some missing. The sample holds more than 250,000 clones, roughly 90% seen once. Cohorts were assigned according to the clinical history that participants reported. This sequence was found in a woman aged 25 to 39 who had recovered from COVID-19. The sample was PBMCs or T cells enriched from blood (not recorded which). The J gene is TRBJ2-7, the V gene TRBV5-6, with D unresolved. CDR3 in amino acids: CASSPPERLTYEQYF. CDR3 sequence (DNA): TGTGCCAGCAGCCCGCCCGAGAGGCTTACCTACGAGCAGTACTTC.